The clone carrying this T cell receptor (beta chain) was observed a single time. This specimen belongs to a study of blood T cell repertoires in COVID-19. Overall study: COVID-19 samples, acute and convalescent, were from the United States, Italy and Spain. T cells, B-cell-depleted T cells, or PBMCs supplied cDNA or gDNA.

Original methodology: It was from reference gene primer amplification that nucleated cell counts were estimated. The protocol was immunoSEQ multiplex PCR, while the TCRdb copy is restricted to in-frame clones and leaves out a portion. V and J calls plus clone size are reproduced from that table; the DNA served to infer D and trimming. The sample lists over 250,000 clones, 89% occurring once. Sequencing input: peripheral blood. This sequence originates from a man aged 45-60 years with acute or convalescent COVID-19.

The CDR3 here is CASSLGPGQGITSGKLFF. The CDR3 DNA reads as TGTGCCAGCAGCTTAGGTCCGGGACAGGGTATTACGAGCGGAAAACTGTTTTTT. The chain carries TRBV7-2 and TRBJ1-4; 9 nucleotides agree with TRBD1. Germline CDR1 is SGHTA and CDR2 is FQGNSA. Trimming took 1 base from V and 10 from J; bases not matched to a gene: 16. The length of the CDR3 is 18 residues. The whole variable domain, filled in from reference TRBV7-2 and TRBJ1-4, reads GAGVSQSPSNKVTEKGKDVELRCDPISGHTALYWYRQSLGQGLEFLIYFQGNSAPDKSGLPSDRFSAERTGGSVSTLTIQRTQQEDSAVYLCASSLGPGQGITSGKLFFGSGTQLSVL.